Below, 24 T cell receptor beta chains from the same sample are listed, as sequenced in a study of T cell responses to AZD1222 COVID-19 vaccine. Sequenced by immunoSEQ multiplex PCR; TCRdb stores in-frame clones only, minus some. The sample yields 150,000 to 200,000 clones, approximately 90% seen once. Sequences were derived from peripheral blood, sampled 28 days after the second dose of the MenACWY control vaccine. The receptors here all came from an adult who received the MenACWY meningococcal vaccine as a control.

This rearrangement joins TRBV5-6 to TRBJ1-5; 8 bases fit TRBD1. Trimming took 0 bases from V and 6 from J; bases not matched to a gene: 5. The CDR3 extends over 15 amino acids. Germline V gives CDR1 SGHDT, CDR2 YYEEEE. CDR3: CASSLGQGAGQPQHF. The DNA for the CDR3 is TGTGCCAGCAGCTTGGGGCAGGGGGCCGGTCAGCCCCAGCATTTT.

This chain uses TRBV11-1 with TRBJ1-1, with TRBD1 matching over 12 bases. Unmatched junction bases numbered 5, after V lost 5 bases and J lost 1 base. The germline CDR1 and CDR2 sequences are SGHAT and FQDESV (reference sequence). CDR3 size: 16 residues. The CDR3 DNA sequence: TGTGCCAGCAGCCGAGGGACAGGGGGCACGAACACTGAAGCTTTCTTT. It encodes CASSRGTGGTNTEAFF.

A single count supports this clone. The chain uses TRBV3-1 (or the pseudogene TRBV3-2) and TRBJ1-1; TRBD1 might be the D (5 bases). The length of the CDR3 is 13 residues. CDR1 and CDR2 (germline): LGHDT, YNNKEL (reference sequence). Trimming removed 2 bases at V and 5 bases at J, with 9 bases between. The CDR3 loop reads CASSQSGRTEAFF. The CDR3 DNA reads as TGTGCCAGCAGCCAATCAGGGAGAACTGAAGCTTTCTTT.

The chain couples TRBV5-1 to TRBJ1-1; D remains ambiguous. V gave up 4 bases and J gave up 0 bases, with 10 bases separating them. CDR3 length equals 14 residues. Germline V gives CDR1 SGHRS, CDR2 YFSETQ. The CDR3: CASSSERMNTEAFF. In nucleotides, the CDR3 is TGCGCCAGCAGCAGCGAGCGGATGAACACTGAAGCTTTCTTT.

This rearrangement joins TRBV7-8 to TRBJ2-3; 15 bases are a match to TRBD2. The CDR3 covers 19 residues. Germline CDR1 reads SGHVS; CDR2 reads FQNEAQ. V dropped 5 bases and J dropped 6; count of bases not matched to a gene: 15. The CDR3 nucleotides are TGTGCCAGCAGCCGTCCCGGGACTAGCGGGAGGCGTCTTGGGGATACGCAGTATTTT. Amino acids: CASSRPGTSGRRLGDTQYF.

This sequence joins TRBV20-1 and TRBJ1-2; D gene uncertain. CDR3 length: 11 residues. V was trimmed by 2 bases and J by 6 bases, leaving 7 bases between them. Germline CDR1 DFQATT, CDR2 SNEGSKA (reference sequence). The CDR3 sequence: CSARTGDGYTF. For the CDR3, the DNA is TGCAGTGCTAGAACCGGGGATGGCTACACCTTC.

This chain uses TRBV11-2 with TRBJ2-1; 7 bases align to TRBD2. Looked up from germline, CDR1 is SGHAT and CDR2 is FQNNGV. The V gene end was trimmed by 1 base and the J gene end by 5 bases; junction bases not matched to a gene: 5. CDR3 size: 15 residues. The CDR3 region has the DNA TGTGCCAGCAGCTTAGGGGGCGGGAGTCACAATGAGCAGTTCTTC. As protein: CASSLGGGSHNEQFF.

The chain's CDR3 is CASSPTGPGKGEKLFF. CDR3 DNA sequence: TGTGCCAGCTCCCCAACAGGGCCGGGTAAAGGAGAAAAACTGTTTTTT. The chain links TRBV18 to TRBJ1-4, with D perhaps matching TRBD1 (6 bases). This CDR3 contains 16 residues. With 6 bases removed from V and 8 bases from J, the gap between germline ends came to 22 bases. Germline V gene lookup returns CDR1 KGHSH and CDR2 LQKENI.

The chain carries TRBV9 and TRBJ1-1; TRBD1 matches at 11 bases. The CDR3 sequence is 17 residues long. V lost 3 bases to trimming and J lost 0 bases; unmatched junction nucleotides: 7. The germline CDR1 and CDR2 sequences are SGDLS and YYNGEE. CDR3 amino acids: CASSDRRDRGMNTEAFF. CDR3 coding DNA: TGTGCCAGCAGCGACCGCCGGGACAGGGGGATGAACACTGAAGCTTTCTTT.

The CDR3, as DNA: TGTGCCAGCAGTGAACGTGCGGGCTACACCTTC. This encodes CASSERAGYTF. This chain connects TRBV25-1 to TRBJ1-2; no clear D gene. The length of the CDR3 is 11 residues. Germline lookup yields CDR1 MGHDK and CDR2 SYGVNS. Trimming pared 2 bases from V and 8 bases from J, leaving 6 bases between.

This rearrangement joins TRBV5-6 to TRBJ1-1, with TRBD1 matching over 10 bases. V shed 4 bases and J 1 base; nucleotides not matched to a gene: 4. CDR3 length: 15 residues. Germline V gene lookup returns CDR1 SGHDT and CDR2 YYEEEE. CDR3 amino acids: CASSTGTGENTEAFF. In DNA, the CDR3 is TGTGCCAGCAGCACCGGGACAGGGGAGAACACTGAAGCTTTCTTT.

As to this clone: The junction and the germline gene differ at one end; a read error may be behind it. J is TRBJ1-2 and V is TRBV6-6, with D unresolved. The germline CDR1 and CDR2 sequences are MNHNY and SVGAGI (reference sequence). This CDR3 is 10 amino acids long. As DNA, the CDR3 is TGTGCCAGCAGTCGAGGAGCCCTCTCCTTC. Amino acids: CASSRGALSF.

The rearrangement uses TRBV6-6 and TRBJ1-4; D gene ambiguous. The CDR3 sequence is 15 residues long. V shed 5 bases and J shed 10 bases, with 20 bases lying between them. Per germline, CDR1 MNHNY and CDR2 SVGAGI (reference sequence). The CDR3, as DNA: TGTGCCAGCAGTGCCACACTTAACTCGGAGGGAAAACTGTTTTTT. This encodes CASSATLNSEGKLFF.

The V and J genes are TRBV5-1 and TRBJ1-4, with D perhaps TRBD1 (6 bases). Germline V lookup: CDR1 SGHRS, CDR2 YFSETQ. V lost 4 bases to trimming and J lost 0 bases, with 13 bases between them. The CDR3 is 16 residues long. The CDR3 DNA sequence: TGCGCCAGCAGCCCGACAGGACTTTCAACTAATGAAAAACTGTTTTTT. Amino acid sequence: CASSPTGLSTNEKLFF.

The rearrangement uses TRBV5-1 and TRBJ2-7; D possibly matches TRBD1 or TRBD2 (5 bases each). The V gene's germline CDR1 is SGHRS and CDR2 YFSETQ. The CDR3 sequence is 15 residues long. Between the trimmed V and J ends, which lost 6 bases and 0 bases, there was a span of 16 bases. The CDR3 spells CASTSGLENSYEQYF. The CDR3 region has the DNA TGCGCCAGCACTTCGGGGCTCGAGAACTCCTACGAGCAGTACTTC.

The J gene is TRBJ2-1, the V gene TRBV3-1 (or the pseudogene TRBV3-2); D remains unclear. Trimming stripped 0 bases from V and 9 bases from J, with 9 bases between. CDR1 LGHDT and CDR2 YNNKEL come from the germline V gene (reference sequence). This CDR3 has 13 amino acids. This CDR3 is CASSQDVRSEQFF. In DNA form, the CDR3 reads TGTGCCAGCAGCCAAGACGTTCGAAGTGAGCAGTTCTTC.

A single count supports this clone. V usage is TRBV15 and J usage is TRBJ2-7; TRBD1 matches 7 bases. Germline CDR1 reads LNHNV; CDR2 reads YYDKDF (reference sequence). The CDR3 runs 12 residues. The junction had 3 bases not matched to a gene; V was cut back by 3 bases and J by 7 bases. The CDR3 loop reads CATSRRGLEQYF. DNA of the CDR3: TGTGCCACCAGCAGGAGGGGGCTAGAGCAGTACTTC.

The CDR3 region is CAWKQRDSITGELFF. The DNA for the CDR3 is TGTGCCTGGAAACAACGGGATTCAATCACCGGGGAGCTGTTTTTT. V gene TRBV30 combines with J gene TRBJ2-2; a possible D gene is TRBD2 (5 bases). V lost 4 bases and J 4 bases, leaving 16 bases between the germline ends. Germline assignment: CDR1 GTSNPN and CDR2 SVGIG (reference sequence). The CDR3 loop spans 15 amino acids.

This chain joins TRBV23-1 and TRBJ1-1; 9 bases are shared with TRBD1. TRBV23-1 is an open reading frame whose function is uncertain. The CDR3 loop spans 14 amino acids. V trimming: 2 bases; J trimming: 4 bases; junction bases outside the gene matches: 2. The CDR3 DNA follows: TGCGCCAGCAGTCAAGGACAGGGGAGCACTGAAGCTTTCTTT. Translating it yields CASSQGQGSTEAFF.

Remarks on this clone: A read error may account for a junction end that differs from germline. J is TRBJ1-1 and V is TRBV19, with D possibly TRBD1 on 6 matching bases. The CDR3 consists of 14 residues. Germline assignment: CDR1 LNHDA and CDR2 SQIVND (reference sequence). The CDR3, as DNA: TGTGCCAGTGGACAGTATGGGTGGAACGCTGAAGCTTTCTTT. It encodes CASGQYGWNAEAFF. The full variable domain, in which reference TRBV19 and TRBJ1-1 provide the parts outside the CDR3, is DGGITQSPKYLFRKEGQNVTLSCEQNLNHDAMYWYRQDPGQGLRLIYYSQIVNDFQKGDIAEGYSVSREKKESFPLTVTSAQKNPTAFYLCASGQYGWNAEAFFGQGTRLTVV.

CDR3 residues: CASSYHRAGELFF. The CDR3 nucleotides are TGTGCCAGCAGCTACCACAGGGCCGGGGAGCTGTTTTTT. This chain connects TRBV11-3 to TRBJ2-2; weak D call: TRBD1 (6 bases). The length of the CDR3 is 13 residues. CDR1 is SGHNT, CDR2 YENEEA, per germline. Trimming stripped 4 bases from V and 6 bases from J, with 9 bases between.

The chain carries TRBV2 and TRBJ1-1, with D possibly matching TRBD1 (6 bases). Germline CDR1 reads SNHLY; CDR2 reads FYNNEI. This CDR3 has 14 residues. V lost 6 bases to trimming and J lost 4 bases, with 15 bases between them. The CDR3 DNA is TGTGCCAGCAGATTACAGGGTTCGTTCACTGAAGCTTTCTTT. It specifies CASRLQGSFTEAFF.

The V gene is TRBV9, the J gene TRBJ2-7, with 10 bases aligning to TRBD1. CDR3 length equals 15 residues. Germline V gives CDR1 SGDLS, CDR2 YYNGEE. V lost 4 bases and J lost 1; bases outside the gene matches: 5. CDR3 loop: CASSPRQGASYEQYF. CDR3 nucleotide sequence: TGTGCCAGCAGCCCCCGACAGGGGGCATCCTACGAGCAGTACTTC.

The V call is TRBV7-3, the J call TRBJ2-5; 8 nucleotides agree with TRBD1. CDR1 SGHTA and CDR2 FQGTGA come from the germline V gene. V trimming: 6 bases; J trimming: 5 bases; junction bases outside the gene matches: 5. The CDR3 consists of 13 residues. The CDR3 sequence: CASSSDRGETQYF. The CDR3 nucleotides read TGTGCCAGCAGTTCCGACAGGGGTGAGACCCAGTACTTC. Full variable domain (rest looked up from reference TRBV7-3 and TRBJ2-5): GAGVSQTPSNKVTEKGKYVELRCDPISGHTALYWYRQSLGQGPEFLIYFQGTGAADDSGLPNDRFFAVRPEGSVSTLKIQRTERGDSAVYLCASSSDRGETQYFGPGTRLLVL.